These 14 T cell receptor beta chains were sequenced from one sample in a study of OX40 agonist ivuxolimab in advanced cancers. Data came from immunoSEQ multiplex PCR; TCRdb stores just in-frame clones and leaves some out. The sample includes approximately 30,000 clones, approximately 81% of them seen just once. This sample comprised CD4+ or CD8+ T cells sorted from blood, obtained in a trial of the OX40 agonist ivuxolimab. These receptor sequences come from an adult with an advanced solid tumor such as melanoma, head and neck, liver or kidney cancer.

V is TRBV28 and J is TRBJ2-5; D unresolved. With the DNA end fitting TRBJ2-7 better, the J assignment may be wrong. Germline values: CDR1 MDHEN, CDR2 SYDVKM. The CDR3 sequence is 12 residues long. Written as DNA, the CDR3 is TGTGCCAGCAGTCGACTCCCGTCCGAGCAGTACTTC. It specifies CASSRLPSEQYF.

This chain connects TRBV27 to TRBJ2-7, with D perhaps matching TRBD2 (5 bases). This CDR3 contains 13 residues. Per the germline V gene, CDR1 is MNHEY and CDR2 is SMNVEV (reference sequence). V gave up 3 bases and J gave up 1 base, with 7 bases separating them. Written as DNA, the CDR3 is TGTGCCAGCAGTTTTGGGGAGTCCTACGAGCAGTACTTC. Translated, it gives CASSFGESYEQYF.

The rearrangement joins TRBV4-2 to TRBJ2-5; possibly TRBD2 for D (7 bases). Germline V CDR1 and CDR2: LGHNA, YNFKEQ. CDR3 length: 15 residues. The ends were cut back, 5 bases at V and 3 bases at J, with 16 bases in the middle. Here the CDR3 reads CASSLGGAEEETQYF. The CDR3 DNA reads TGTGCCAGCAGCTTGGGGGGGGCAGAGGAAGAGACCCAGTACTTC.

This clone was detected once. This chain joins TRBV28 and TRBJ1-5; 8 bases are shared with TRBD1. The germline V gene encodes CDR1 MDHEN and CDR2 SYDVKM. V lost 5 bases, J lost 5 bases, and 8 bases stayed unmatched. The CDR3 is 15 residues long. CDR3 in amino acids: CASSPDRDDHQPQHF. The CDR3 region has the DNA TGTGCCAGCAGTCCGGACAGGGACGATCATCAGCCCCAGCATTTT.

This chain links TRBV4-1 with TRBJ2-3, with 15 bases matching TRBD2. Per the germline V gene, CDR1 is MGHRA and CDR2 is YSYEKL. Unmatched junction bases numbered 15, after V lost 1 base and J lost 7 bases. The CDR3 has 20 amino acids. CDR3 protein: CASSQAVPGLAGGPTNTQYF. The CDR3 DNA reads as TGCGCCAGCAGCCAAGCCGTACCGGGACTAGCGGGGGGACCCACGAATACGCAGTATTTT.

The chain has TRBV4-1 and TRBJ2-7; TRBD1 matches at 7 bases. Germline CDR1 MGHRA, CDR2 YSYEKL. This CDR3 spans 15 amino acids. After removal of 4 bases from V and 0 bases from J, the junction contained 6 bases not matched to a gene. The CDR3 protein is CASSLYRDSSYEQYF. The CDR3 DNA reads as TGCGCCAGCAGCCTCTACCGGGACAGCTCCTACGAGCAGTACTTC.

This sequence joins TRBV14 and TRBJ2-1, with TRBD2 identical over 11 bases. Germline lookup yields CDR1 SGHDN and CDR2 FVKESK. The CDR3 loop spans 16 amino acids. V lost 3 bases to trimming and J lost 3 bases; unmatched junction nucleotides: 4. The CDR3 DNA follows: TGTGCCAGCAGCCACCCGGGACTAGCGGACTACAATGAGCAGTTCTTC. This translates into CASSHPGLADYNEQFF.

The rearrangement joins TRBV27 to TRBJ2-3, with D tentatively TRBD2 (7 bases). The CDR3 is made up of 15 amino acids. The germline V gene encodes CDR1 MNHEY and CDR2 SMNVEV (reference sequence). V was cut by 6 bases and J by 1 base, with 14 bases left in between. CDR3 residues: CASRWGGHRTDTQYF. CDR3 DNA: TGTGCCAGCAGATGGGGGGGACACCGCACAGATACGCAGTATTTT.

The chain links TRBV7-9 to TRBJ1-4; perhaps TRBD1 as D (6 bases). Trimming removed 1 base from V and 5 bases from J, with 8 bases in between. The CDR3 extends over 14 amino acids. The germline CDR1 and CDR2 sequences are SEHNR and FQNEAQ (reference sequence). The CDR3 sequence is CASSLGGRNEKLFF. The CDR3 DNA is TGTGCCAGCAGCTTAGGGGGGCGCAATGAAAAACTGTTTTTT.

The chain employs TRBV2 and TRBJ2-1; D gene ambiguous. V lost 4 bases and J 0 bases, leaving 13 bases between the germline ends. Germline V CDR1 and CDR2: SNHLY, FYNNEI. The CDR3 totals 16 residues. CDR3 in DNA: TGTGCCAGCAGTGGTGAGACTGAAAGCTCCTACAATGAGCAGTTCTTC. Protein sequence: CASSGETESSYNEQFF.

The chain employs TRBV25-1 and TRBJ2-1; the match to TRBD2 covers 7 bases. This CDR3 is 13 amino acids long. V shed 8 bases and J 10 bases; nucleotides not matched to a gene: 11. Looked up from germline, CDR1 is MGHDK and CDR2 is SYGVNS. The CDR3 here is CASSRDYTREQFF. The CDR3 nucleotides are TGTGCCAGCTCCAGGGACTACACAAGAGAGCAGTTCTTC.

This clone was seen once. The chain links TRBV7-2 to TRBJ1-6; no clear D. Trimming pared 1 base from V and 7 bases from J, leaving 11 bases between. Germline V lookup: CDR1 SGHTA, CDR2 FQGNSA. This CDR3 region has 15 residues. The CDR3 is CASSLEGSVNSPLHF. In nucleotides, the CDR3 is TGTGCCAGCAGCTTAGAAGGATCTGTGAATTCACCCCTCCACTTT.

The CDR3 bases are TGTGCCAGCAGTCTCGCCCCAATAATCTATAGCAATCAGCCCCAGCATTTT. Its translation is CASSLAPIIYSNQPQHF. The chain joins TRBV28 to TRBJ1-5; no reliable D call. CDR1 and CDR2 from the germline V gene are MDHEN and SYDVKM. CDR3 size: 17 residues. Trimming stripped 5 bases from V and 0 bases from J, with 17 bases between. The variable domain in full, with the rest retrieved from reference TRBV28 and TRBJ1-5, is DVKVTQSSRYLVKRTGEKVFLECVQDMDHENMFWYRQDPGLGLRLIYFSYDVKMKEKGDIPEGYSVSREKKERFSLILESASTNQTSMYLCASSLAPIIYSNQPQHFGDGTRLSIL.

The gene calls are TRBV27 and TRBJ1-1; no definite D call. Germline V lookup: CDR1 MNHEY, CDR2 SMNVEV (reference sequence). The CDR3 loop spans 14 amino acids. The ends were cut back, 5 bases at V and 2 bases at J, with 12 bases in the middle. The CDR3 bases are TGTGCCAGCAGTCCCGGAGAGATTAACACTGAAGCTTTCTTT. Translating it yields CASSPGEINTEAFF.